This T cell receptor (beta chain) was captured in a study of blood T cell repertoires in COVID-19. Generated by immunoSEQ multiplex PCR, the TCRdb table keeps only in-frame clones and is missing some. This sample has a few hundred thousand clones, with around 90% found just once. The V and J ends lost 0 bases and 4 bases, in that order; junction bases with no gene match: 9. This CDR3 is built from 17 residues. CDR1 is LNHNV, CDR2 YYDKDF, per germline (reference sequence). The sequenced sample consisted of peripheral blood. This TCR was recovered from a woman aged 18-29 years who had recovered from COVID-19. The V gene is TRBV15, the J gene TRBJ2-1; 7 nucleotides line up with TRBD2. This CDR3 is CATSRDRVGRKYNEQFF. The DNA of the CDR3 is TGTGCCACCAGCAGAGATCGGGTCGGGAGGAAGTACAATGAGCAGTTCTTC. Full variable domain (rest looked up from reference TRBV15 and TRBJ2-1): DAMVIQNPRYQVTQFGKPVTLSCSQTLNHNVMYWYQQKSSQAPKLLFHYYDKDFNNEADTPDNFQSRRPNTSFCFLDIRSPGLGDTAMYLCATSRDRVGRKYNEQFFGPGTRLTVL.